The 8 T cell receptor beta chains below were found in one sample sequenced in a study of T-cell memory formation after mild COVID-19. MiXCR, applied by TCRdb to the 5' RACE reads, yields one record per CDR3 protein. In the table there are 110,000 to 150,000 distinct CDR3 sequences, 14% of which are singletons. The sample consisted of PBMCs or a T cell subset sorted from them (not recorded which). These receptors all come from an adult woman who had mild COVID-19 (a few samples of this study predate the infection). Cell type and time point are not known.

V is TRBV25-1 and J is TRBJ2-2; D is uncertain. Germline values: CDR1 MGHDK, CDR2 SYGVNS. This CDR3 is 12 amino acids long. The V and J ends lost 4 bases and 7 bases respectively, with 7 bases between them. The CDR3 region is CASSGPGGELFF. Written as DNA, the CDR3 is TGTGCCAGCAGTGGGCCGGGCGGGGAGCTGTTTTTT.

The chain couples TRBV15 to TRBJ2-6; D could derive from TRBD1 or TRBD2 (5 bases each). The V end was cut by 3 bases, the J end by 0 bases, with 15 bases between. From germline, CDR1 is LNHNV and CDR2 YYDKDF (reference sequence). CDR3 size: 18 residues. The CDR3 nucleotides read TGTGCCACCAGCAGGAGGGGACGGGTGAGCTCTGGGGCCAACGTCCTGACTTTC. This sequence encodes CATSRRGRVSSGANVLTF.

This clonotype occurred a few times. This sequence joins TRBV7-9 and TRBJ1-2, with D perhaps TRBD1 (6 bases). Trimming cost V 5 bases and J 4 bases, with 17 bases left between them. From germline, CDR1 is SEHNR and CDR2 FQNEAQ (reference sequence). CDR3 size: 15 residues. The DNA of the CDR3 is TGTGCCAGCAGCCCCAATGTCCGGGACACCTATGGCTACACCTTC. It is translated as CASSPNVRDTYGYTF.

This clonotype appeared a few times. This chain joins TRBV30 and TRBJ2-7; D is tentatively TRBD1 or TRBD2 (6 bases each). V lost 0 bases, J lost 1 base, and 10 bases lay in between. The germline gives CDR1 GTSNPN, CDR2 SVGIG (reference sequence). This CDR3 is 14 amino acids long. CDR3 nucleotide sequence: TGTGCCTGGAGTGTGGAGGGGGTATCCTACGAGCAGTACTTC. This translates into CAWSVEGVSYEQYF.

The genes are TRBV30 and TRBJ2-3, with 9 bases identical to TRBD1. Trimming cost V 4 bases and J 0 bases; bases outside gene matches: 2. Germline V gene data show CDR1 as GTSNPN and CDR2 as SVGIG (reference sequence). The CDR3 is 14 residues long. The CDR3: CAWTGTGSTDTQYF. The CDR3, as DNA: TGTGCCTGGACCGGGACAGGGAGCACAGATACGCAGTATTTT. Full variable domain (remainder filled in from reference TRBV30 and TRBJ2-3): SQTIHQWPATLVQPVGSPLSLECTVEGTSNPNLYWYRQAAGRGLQLLFYSVGIGQISSEVPQNLSASRPQDRQFILSSKKLLLSDSGFYLCAWTGTGSTDTQYFGPGTRLTVL.

V and J are TRBV4-1 and TRBJ2-7; D gene ambiguous. Germline V gene lookup returns CDR1 MGHRA and CDR2 YSYEKL. Trimming stripped 0 bases from V and 7 bases from J, with 13 bases between. The CDR3 consists of 14 residues. CDR3: CASSQEYSSDEQYF. CDR3 nucleotide sequence: TGCGCCAGCAGCCAAGAGTACAGTTCGGATGAGCAGTACTTC.

The rearrangement links TRBV4-1 to TRBJ2-7; unclear D gene. This CDR3 comprises 15 residues. Between the trimmed V and J ends, which lost 2 bases and 0 bases, there was a span of 11 bases. Germline-derived CDR1 and CDR2 are MGHRA and YSYEKL. CDR3 sequence: CASSQTLLSSYEQYF. CDR3 bases: TGCGCCAGCAGCCAAACCCTCCTAAGCTCCTACGAGCAGTACTTC.

The rearrangement uses TRBV4-2 and TRBJ2-7; TRBD1 is a possible D gene (6 bases). This CDR3 contains 16 residues. Germline assignment: CDR1 LGHNA and CDR2 YNFKEQ. V was pared by 0 bases and J by 1 base, with 13 bases between. CDR3 loop: CASSQEGAGTSYEQYF. The CDR3 region has the DNA TGTGCCAGCAGCCAAGAGGGGGCAGGTACTTCCTACGAGCAGTACTTC.